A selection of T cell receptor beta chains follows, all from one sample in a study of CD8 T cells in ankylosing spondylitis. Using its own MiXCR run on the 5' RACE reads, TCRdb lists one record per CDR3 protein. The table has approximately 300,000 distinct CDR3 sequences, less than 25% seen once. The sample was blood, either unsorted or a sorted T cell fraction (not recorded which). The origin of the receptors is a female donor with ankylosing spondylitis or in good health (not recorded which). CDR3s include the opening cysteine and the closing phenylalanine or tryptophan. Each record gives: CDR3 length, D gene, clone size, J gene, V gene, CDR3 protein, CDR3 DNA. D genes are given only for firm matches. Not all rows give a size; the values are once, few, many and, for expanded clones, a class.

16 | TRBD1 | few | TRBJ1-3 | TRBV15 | CATSRDRTGDGSTIYF | TGTGCCACCAGCAGAGATAGGACAGGGGATGGATCCACCATATATTTT
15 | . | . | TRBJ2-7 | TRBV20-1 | CSAREGGHEPYEQYF | TGCAGTGCTAGAGAGGGGGGGCATGAACCCTACGAGCAGTACTTC
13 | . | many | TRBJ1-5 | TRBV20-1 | CSALPGYNQPQHF | TGCAGTGCTCTTCCGGGGTACAATCAGCCCCAGCATTTT
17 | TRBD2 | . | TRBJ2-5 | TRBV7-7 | CASSSVAGGPRQETQYF | TGTGCCAGCAGCTCGGTAGCGGGAGGGCCCCGGCAAGAGACCCAGTACTTC
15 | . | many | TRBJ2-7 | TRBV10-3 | CAISGTGEGSYEQYF | TGTGCCATCAGTGGTACAGGGGAGGGGTCCTACGAGCAGTACTTC
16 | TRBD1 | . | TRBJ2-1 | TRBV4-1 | CASSPRPAGQGDEQFF | TGCGCCAGCAGCCCTAGGCCGGCGGGACAGGGCGATGAGCAGTTCTTC
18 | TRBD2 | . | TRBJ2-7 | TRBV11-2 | CASSLRASSSGRSYEQYF | TGTGCCAGCAGCTTAAGAGCCAGTTCTAGCGGGAGATCCTACGAGCAGTACTTC
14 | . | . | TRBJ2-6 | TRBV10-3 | CAITSGAGANVLTF | TGTGCCATCACATCCGGGGCCGGGGCCAACGTCCTGACTTTC
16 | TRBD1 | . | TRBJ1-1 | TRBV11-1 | CASSRPTGVESTEAFF | TGTGCCAGCAGTCGACCTACAGGGGTAGAAAGCACTGAAGCTTTCTTT
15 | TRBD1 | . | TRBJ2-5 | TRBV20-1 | CSARTDRGVEETQYF | TGCAGTGCTAGAACCGACAGGGGTGTTGAAGAGACCCAGTACTTC